Below, 27 T cell receptor beta chains from the same sample are listed, as sequenced in a study of blood T cells in healthy people across ages. Using a J-beta primer mix together with a sample-barcoded 5' primer, a second PCR was run for roughly 6 to 12 cycles. One entry per CDR3 protein results from TCRdb running MiXCR on the 5' RACE reads. The data show approximately 800,000 distinct CDR3 sequences, with roughly 64% seen just once and 20% to 25% held by the top ten. Sequenced material: blood. The receptors come from a young man in good health.

This clonotype was detected a few times. The chain joins TRBV29-1 to TRBJ2-5; D might be TRBD1 (6 bases). Germline values: CDR1 SQVTM, CDR2 ANQGSEA. CDR3 length: 10 residues. V lost 4 bases to trimming and J lost 7 bases, with 7 bases between them. CDR3 residues: CSVVRGTQYF. Written as DNA, the CDR3 is TGCAGCGTTGTCAGGGGGACCCAGTACTTC. The complete variable domain, with remaining parts taken from reference TRBV29-1 and TRBJ2-5, reads SAVISQKPSRDICQRGTSLTIQCQVDSQVTMMFWYRQQPGQSLTLIATANQGSEATYESGFVIDKFPISRPNLTFSTLTVSNMSPEDSSIYLCSVVRGTQYFGPGTRLLVL.

The CDR3 loop is CASSLDFEVGGYTF. CDR3 nucleotides: TGCGCCAGCAGCTTGGATTTCGAGGTTGGAGGCTACACCTTC. The genes are TRBV5-1 and TRBJ1-2; D is unclear. Germline V CDR1 and CDR2: SGHRS, YFSETQ. CDR3 length: 14 amino acids. Trimming removed 0 bases at V and 8 bases at J, with 14 bases between.

The chain has TRBV9 and TRBJ2-3, with 9 bases that match TRBD2. The CDR3 covers 14 residues. The trim removed 2 bases at V and 9 bases at J, leaving 7 bases unmatched. Germline values: CDR1 SGDLS, CDR2 YYNGEE. The chain's CDR3 is CASSVGLAGKTQYF. The CDR3 region has the DNA TGTGCCAGCAGCGTCGGCCTAGCGGGAAAGACGCAGTATTTT.

V and J are TRBV3-1 and TRBJ1-2; D gene uncertain. Germline V gene lookup returns CDR1 LGHDT and CDR2 YNNKEL (reference sequence). The CDR3 covers 11 residues. V lost 8 bases to trimming and J lost 1 base, with 5 bases between them. The CDR3 region is CASGFNYGYTF. DNA for the CDR3: TGTGCCAGCGGGTTTAACTATGGCTACACCTTC.

This clonotype was detected once. V usage is TRBV10-3 and J usage is TRBJ2-2; no clear D. Germline loops: CDR1 ENHRY, CDR2 SYGVKD. V was cut by 2 bases and J by 0 bases, with 7 bases left in between. The CDR3 is made up of 15 amino acids. The CDR3 sequence is CAISEPDSNTGELFF. The CDR3 coding sequence is TGTGCCATCAGTGAGCCCGACTCGAACACCGGGGAGCTGTTTTTT.

The chain has TRBV20-1 and TRBJ2-4; D uncertain. The assigned J gene may be wrong: the sequence end matches TRBJ2-7 better. The CDR3 spans 12 residues. From germline, CDR1 is DFQATT and CDR2 SNEGSKA (reference sequence). CDR3 loop: CSARVPGYEQYF. The CDR3 bases are TGCAGTGCTAGAGTCCCTGGTTACGAGCAGTACTTC.

This chain uses TRBV27 with TRBJ2-7, with 10 bases lining up with TRBD2. Germline V gene lookup returns CDR1 MNHEY and CDR2 SMNVEV (reference sequence). The V and J ends lost 5 bases and 5 bases, in that order; junction bases with no gene match: 9. This CDR3 has 15 residues. The CDR3 coding sequence is TGTGCCAGCAGTAGCCAACCTAGCGGGAGCGACGAGCAGTACTTC. It codes for CASSSQPSGSDEQYF.

On this clonotype: A much more abundant neighbour one base away suggests this may be a read error. The chain joins TRBV3-1 to TRBJ2-1; TRBD1 aligns across 9 bases. CDR1 and CDR2 (germline): LGHDT, YNNKEL (reference sequence). The CDR3 totals 13 residues. Trimming took 2 bases from V and 10 from J; bases not matched to a gene: 3. The CDR3 region is CASSQSTGGEQFF. CDR3 nucleotide sequence: TGTGCCAGCAGCCAATCCACAGGGGGCGAGCAGTTCTTC.

The rearrangement uses TRBV20-1 and TRBJ2-1, with D unclear. This CDR3 region has 12 residues. Trimming removed 6 bases from V and 3 bases from J, with 9 bases in between. Germline V gene data show CDR1 as DFQATT and CDR2 as SNEGSKA (reference sequence). The CDR3 region is CSAKHVYNEQFF. As DNA, the CDR3 is TGCAGTGCGAAGCACGTCTACAATGAGCAGTTCTTC.

This sequence joins TRBV6-1 and TRBJ2-5; D is perhaps TRBD2 (6 bases). The end of the DNA is better explained by TRBJ2-7, so the J call may be wrong. The CDR3 is 15 amino acids. Germline V gene data show CDR1 as MNHNS and CDR2 as SASEGT. The CDR3: CASSEAGTGRGEQYF. The CDR3 nucleotides are TGTGCCAGCAGTGAAGCAGGCACCGGGAGAGGCGAGCAGTACTTC.

A few counts support this clonotype. The genes are TRBV7-2 and TRBJ1-5; D is uncertain. From germline, CDR1 is SGHTA and CDR2 FQGNSA. The CDR3 has 15 amino acids. Trimming cost V 0 bases and J 3 bases, with 9 bases left between them. The CDR3 DNA follows: TGTGCCAGCAGCTTAGCTGCCCAAATCAATCAGCCCCAGCATTTT. Translated: CASSLAAQINQPQHF.

The chain is built from TRBV2 and TRBJ2-2; TRBD2 agrees at 13 bases. CDR3 size: 17 residues. After removal of 10 bases from V and 0 bases from J, the junction contained 8 bases not matched to a gene. Germline V CDR1 and CDR2: SNHLY, FYNNEI. The CDR3 region is CAKGTSGATANTGELFF. CDR3 nucleotide sequence: TGTGCCAAAGGGACTAGCGGGGCCACAGCGAACACCGGGGAGCTGTTTTTT.

This clonotype was picked up a small number of times. The chain employs TRBV20-1 and TRBJ2-3; 8 bases are a match to TRBD2. The CDR3 is made up of 16 amino acids. CDR1 is DFQATT, CDR2 SNEGSKA, per germline (reference sequence). V trimming: 1 base; J trimming: 0 bases; junction bases outside the gene matches: 6. The CDR3 DNA reads as TGCAGTGCTAGAGCCGAACTAGCGGCTAGCACAGATACGCAGTATTTT. It translates to CSARAELAASTDTQYF.

The chain recombines TRBV24-1 with TRBJ2-1, with 11 positions matching TRBD2. This CDR3 comprises 13 residues. From germline, CDR1 is KGHDR and CDR2 SFDVKD. V trimming: 10 bases; J trimming: 4 bases; junction bases outside the gene matches: 2. The CDR3 here is CATGLADYNEQFF. CDR3 coding DNA: TGTGCCACGGGACTAGCGGATTACAATGAGCAGTTCTTC.

This clonotype has just a few counts. This chain uses TRBV29-1 with TRBJ2-1; D gene unclear. With 0 bases removed from V and 10 bases from J, the gap between germline ends came to 7 bases. Germline V lookup: CDR1 SQVTM, CDR2 ANQGSEA. This CDR3 has 11 residues. DNA of the CDR3: TGCAGCGTTGAAGAGTGGCGCGAGCAGTTCTTC. Its protein product is CSVEEWREQFF.

The V gene is TRBV27, the J gene TRBJ2-1; 9 nucleotides align to TRBD2. Per the germline V gene, CDR1 is MNHEY and CDR2 is SMNVEV (reference sequence). The CDR3 loop spans 14 amino acids. Trimming at V came to 3 bases and at J to 8 bases, leaving 5 bases not matched to a gene. The CDR3 DNA follows: TGTGCCAGCAGTTTTTTGTCTAGCGGGGATGAGCAGTTCTTC. Its protein is CASSFLSSGDEQFF.

This clonotype was recorded a few times. V gene TRBV5-1 combines with J gene TRBJ2-7, with D tentatively TRBD1 (5 bases). CDR1 and CDR2 from the germline V gene are SGHRS and YFSETQ. This CDR3 has 15 residues. V lost 4 bases and J 3 bases, leaving 17 bases between the germline ends. CDR3 region: CASSPLAGNIYEQYF. DNA for the CDR3: TGCGCCAGCAGCCCCTTGGCAGGGAACATCTACGAGCAGTACTTC.

V gene TRBV12-3 or TRBV12-4 combines with J gene TRBJ2-1, with 11 bases matching TRBD2. With 5 bases clipped from V and 7 bases from J, the junction kept 7 bases outside the gene matches. The CDR3 has 15 amino acids. This CDR3 is CASSGSGGERNEQFF. DNA for the CDR3: TGTGCCAGCAGTGGTAGCGGGGGGGAAAGGAATGAGCAGTTCTTC.

In its sample, this clonotype was seen a few times. The DNA for the CDR3 is TGCAGCGTTGGCAGGGATAACATTCAGTACTTC. This sequence encodes CSVGRDNIQYF. The chain joins TRBV29-1 to TRBJ2-4; TRBD1 is a possible D gene (5 bases). Germline CDR1 SQVTM, CDR2 ANQGSEA. V gave up 4 bases and J gave up 7 bases, with 8 bases separating them. This CDR3 spans 11 amino acids.

V is TRBV7-6 and J is TRBJ2-2; D not certain. Germline V gives CDR1 SGHVS, CDR2 FNYEAQ. The CDR3 sequence is 13 residues long. Trimming left V 1 base short and J 4 bases short, with 4 bases between. As DNA, the CDR3 is TGTGCCAGCAGCTTAGACCTCACCGGGGAGCTGTTTTTT. Translation gives CASSLDLTGELFF.

This clonotype was recorded only once. The genes are TRBV10-3 and TRBJ2-6; a weak D match, TRBD1 (6 bases). Trimming removed 7 bases at V and 4 bases at J, with 14 bases between. The CDR3 covers 15 residues. Germline assignment: CDR1 ENHRY and CDR2 SYGVKD. The CDR3, as DNA: TGTGCCATCACAACAGGGCTATCAGGGGCCAACGTCCTGACTTTC. It yields the protein CAITTGLSGANVLTF.

This chain links TRBV12-3 or TRBV12-4 with TRBJ2-1, with TRBD2 matching 11 bases. This CDR3 region has 12 residues. The V and J ends lost 6 bases and 14 bases, in that order; junction bases with no gene match: 6. CDR3 in amino acids: CASSGIAGGEFF. Written as DNA, the CDR3 is TGTGCCAGCAGCGGGATAGCGGGAGGGGAGTTCTTC.

The V call is TRBV27, the J call TRBJ2-5; the D is unclear. The closer fit of TRBJ2-7 to the DNA end suggests the J call may be wrong. CDR1 is MNHEY, CDR2 SMNVEV, per germline (reference sequence). CDR3 length equals 13 residues. Here the CDR3 reads CASSLSSRYEQYF. The CDR3 DNA sequence: TGTGCCAGCAGTTTATCGTCCAGATACGAGCAGTACTTC.

The chain combines TRBV6-2 or TRBV6-3 with TRBJ2-5; possible D gene TRBD2, 5 bases. The CDR3 consists of 13 residues. The germline V and J ends were trimmed by 10 bases and 2 bases, with 14 bases remaining between them. Germline-derived CDR1 and CDR2 are MNHEY and SVGEGT. The CDR3 here is CAITPDSQETQYF. The CDR3 nucleotides are TGTGCCATCACCCCGGACTCTCAAGAGACCCAGTACTTC.

J is TRBJ2-5 and V is TRBV7-8; 15 nucleotides match TRBD2. Germline CDR1 and CDR2: SGHVS and FQNEAQ. The CDR3 has 14 residues. V trimming: 10 bases; J trimming: 4 bases; junction bases outside the gene matches: 4. The DNA for the CDR3 is TGTGCCACCCGGACTAGCGGGAGGGCAGAGACCCAGTACTTC. Translating it yields CATRTSGRAETQYF.

J is TRBJ1-2 and V is TRBV6-1, with 7 positions matching TRBD1. The CDR3 covers 11 residues. The germline CDR1 and CDR2 sequences are MNHNS and SASEGT. V lost 8 bases and J lost 8; bases outside the gene matches: 5. CDR3 bases: TGTGCCAGCCCGGGACAGCTGGGCTACACCTTC. This codes for CASPGQLGYTF.

This clonotype turned up a few times. The chain links TRBV3-1 to TRBJ2-1; a weak D match, TRBD1 (6 bases). Between the trimmed V and J ends, which lost 3 bases and 0 bases, there was a span of 15 bases. From germline, CDR1 is LGHDT and CDR2 YNNKEL (reference sequence). The CDR3 length is 17 residues. The CDR3 spells CASSHRIRDNSYNEQFF. CDR3 sequence (DNA): TGTGCCAGCAGCCACCGTATTCGGGACAACTCCTACAATGAGCAGTTCTTC.